This T cell receptor beta chain was recovered during a study of blood T cell repertoires in COVID-19 (dated by TCRdb to 2018 to 2021). In the study overall: Collaborator samples came from the United States, Italy and Spain and covered acute and convalescent phases of COVID-19. Where HLA class I and class II types were available, the types were taken from metadata supplied by the sample provider, not from assay-based typing. The repertoires were made available in a free public database intended to serve as a resource for research on the immune response to SARS-CoV-2. The prospective study material was composed of cDNA or gDNA derived from T cells, B-cell-depleted T cells, or PBMCs. Sample metadata almost always included a de-identified subject ID, COVID-19 status, age in years and sex. Deeply sampled blood TCRbeta repertoires from subjects exposed to, actively infected with, or recovered from COVID-19 were included in the dataset. Samples were obtained from the ongoing ImmuneRACE study (first 160 participants) and from over 1,000 subjects provided by 6 global collaborators. Overall study results and their limits: The amount of clinical and demographic metadata varied by source and participant and was provided uncurated.

TCRbeta CDR3 regions were amplified from genomic DNA by means of the immunoSEQ Assay, a bias-controlled multiplex PCR. The authors' pipeline ran thus. Within the assay, amplification of reference gene primers was used to estimate how many nucleated cells each sample contained. Sequence reads were collapsed and filtered to measure the absolute abundance of every unique TCRbeta CDR3 rearrangement. Productive Simpson clonality was computed per sample as the square root of Simpson's diversity index over productive rearrangements. TCRdb mirrors the immuneACCESS table, restricted to in-frame sequences. Some clones are absent from its copies; in checked studies, under half trace to an unresolved V gene, and the reason for the others is unknown. The DNA was the basis for D and trimming; V, J and clone size are from that table. This sample lists about 280,000 clones; approximately 82% were detected once. Of the sample, more than 4% falls within the top ten clones.

Regarding this clone: The specificity of this receptor is unknown. Base qualities are missing; no much larger clone stands one base away.

Enrolling through a virtual design, the prospective study's participants ranged in age from roughly 18 to 89 years and lived across 24 United States geographic areas. To assign participants to cohorts, the prospective study relied on clinical history that participants themselves reported in a screening survey and a study questionnaire. Exposed participants had been in contact, within 2 weeks of entering the study, with a person who had a PCR-confirmed or clinician-diagnosed case of COVID-19. Each participant in the prospective study had whole blood, serum and a nasopharyngeal or oropharyngeal swab collected by mobile phlebotomists. Over a roughly two-month period, participants in the prospective study had the option of providing additional blood draws and questionnaires. Prospective study blood samples were shipped either frozen or at room temperature before DNA extraction. For this chain, trimming is 6 bases at the V end and 2 bases at the J end, and the number of junction bases without a gene match is 11. The CDR3 sequence holds 17 residues, the cysteine and phenylalanine included. Only the CDR3 DNA stays, 51 bases, in frame from base 1. CDR1 MNHEY and CDR2 SMNVEV were looked up in the germline V gene (reference sequence).

Sequenced input: PBMCs or T cells enriched from blood (not recorded which). The rearranged chain carries TRBV27 and TRBJ2-5, and 11 junction bases match TRBD2. The source is a man aged 35-49 years who had been exposed to COVID-19. The DNA reads TGTGCCAGCAGCCCAGCCCGACTAGCGGGACTGCAAGAGACCCAGTACTTC. Its translation reads: CASSPARLAGLQETQYF.